This T cell receptor (beta chain) was sequenced in a study of blood T cell repertoires in COVID-19 (dated by TCRdb to between 2020 and 2021). Study-level background: The collaborator samples originated in the United States, Italy and Spain and spanned the acute and convalescent phases of COVID-19. The material from the prospective study consisted of cDNA or gDNA derived from T cells, B-cell-depleted T cells, or PBMCs. The repertoires were made available in a free public database intended to serve as a resource for research on the immune response to SARS-CoV-2. Subjects who had been exposed to COVID-19, were actively infected with it, or had recovered from it provided the deeply sampled blood TCRbeta repertoires that made up the dataset. A de-identified subject ID, COVID-19 status, age in years and sex were almost always included in the sample metadata. The samples were drawn from the first 160 participants of the ongoing ImmuneRACE study and from over 950 subjects provided by 6 global collaborators. HLA class I and class II types, where available, came from metadata supplied by the sample provider rather than from assay-based typing. Beyond this particular receptor, the publication reports: How much clinical and demographic metadata was included differed by source and by participant, and the metadata was provided uncurated.

In the case of this clone: Its antigen is not yet known. No base quality values were provided; no much bigger clone lies one nucleotide off.

The CDR3, cysteine through phenylalanine, is 15 amino acids long. The only DNA kept is the CDR3, 45 bases in frame from the first base. Trimming removed 2 bases from V and 5 bases from J; the gene matches leave 5 bases unexplained. The germline V gene encodes CDR1 MDHEN and CDR2 SYDVKM. In the prospective study, participants were about 18 to 95 years old, resided in approximately 22 geographic areas of the United States, and were enrolled through a virtual design. To assign participants to cohorts, the prospective study relied on clinical history that participants themselves reported in a screening survey and a study questionnaire. Recovered participants in ImmuneRACE Cohort 3 were defined by two consecutive negative NP/OP PCR tests, clearance by a healthcare professional, or resolution of symptoms. Each participant in the prospective study had whole blood, serum and a nasopharyngeal or oropharyngeal swab collected by mobile phlebotomists. Additional blood draws and questionnaires over a 2-month period could optionally be provided by prospective study participants. Before DNA extraction, blood samples from the prospective study were shipped at room temperature or frozen.

The immunoSEQ Assay, a bias-controlled multiplex PCR, was used to amplify TCRbeta CDR3 regions from genomic DNA. Concerning the study's data processing: Nucleated cell counts per sample were estimated from amplification of reference gene primers within the assay. To quantify the absolute abundance of each unique TCRbeta CDR3 rearrangement, sequence reads were collapsed and filtered. Productive Simpson clonality was computed per sample as the square root of Simpson's diversity index over productive rearrangements. This immuneACCESS table, as held by TCRdb, lists in-frame sequences with V and J called but not all clones. Of the missing ones, under half trace to an unresolved V gene in checked studies; the others have no known cause. V and J calls and clone size come straight from that table; D and trimming were deduced from the DNA. Across this sample there are around 250,000 clones, with approximately 85% seen only once. Of the sample, approximately 2% falls within the top ten clones.

The sample was PBMCs or T cells enriched from blood (not recorded which). The receptor comes from a woman between 50 and 59 years old who had recovered from COVID-19. This sequence uses TRBV28 and TRBJ2-1; TRBD2 matches 8 bases in the middle. The sequenced DNA is TGTGCCAGCAGTTTAAGCGGGAGTCGGAACAATGAGCAGTTCTTC. The translation is CASSLSGSRNNEQFF.